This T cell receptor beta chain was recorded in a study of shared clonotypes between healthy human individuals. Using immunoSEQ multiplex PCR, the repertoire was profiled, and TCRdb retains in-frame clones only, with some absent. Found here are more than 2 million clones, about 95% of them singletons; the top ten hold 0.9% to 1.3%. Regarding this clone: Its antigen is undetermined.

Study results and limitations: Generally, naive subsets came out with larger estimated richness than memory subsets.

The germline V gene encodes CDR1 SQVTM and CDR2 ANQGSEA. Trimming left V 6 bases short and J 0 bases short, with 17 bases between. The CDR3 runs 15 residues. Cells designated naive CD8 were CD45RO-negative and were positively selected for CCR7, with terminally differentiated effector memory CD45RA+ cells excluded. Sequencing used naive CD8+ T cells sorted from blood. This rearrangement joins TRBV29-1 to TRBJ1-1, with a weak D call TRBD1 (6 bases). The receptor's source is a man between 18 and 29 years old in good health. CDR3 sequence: CSVDIGQFMNTEAFF. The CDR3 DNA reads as TGCAGCGTAGACATCGGACAGTTCATGAACACTGAAGCTTTCTTT.